Listed below are T cell receptor beta chains from one sample, sequenced in a study of blood T cells in healthy people across ages. TCRdb redid the calling of the 5' RACE reads with MiXCR, one entry per CDR3 protein. The sample has hundreds of thousands of distinct CDR3 sequences; approximately 40% are singletons. The sequenced sample consisted of blood. The receptors come from a man at least 80 years old in good health. CDR3s include the opening cysteine and the closing phenylalanine or tryptophan. The order of the fields is CDR3 protein, CDR3 DNA, J gene, D gene, clone size, V gene. A D gene is named only where the DNA matches it firmly. Part of the rows lack a size; the others show once, few, many or a class for expanded clones.

CDR3: CASSEGPNSQETQYF
DNA: TGTGCCAGCAGTGAGGGACCTAATTCTCAAGAGACCCAGTACTTC
J: TRBJ2-5
D: .
size: few
V: TRBV6-1

CDR3: CATSRGLGPGTYEQYF
DNA: TGTGCCACCAGCAGAGGGCTAGGGCCAGGGACCTACGAGCAGTACTTC
J: TRBJ2-7
D: .
size: .
V: TRBV15

CDR3: CASSPGLADYKQYF
DNA: TGCGCCAGCAGCCCGGGACTAGCGGACTATAAGCAGTACTTC
J: TRBJ2-4
D: TRBD2
size: few
V: TRBV5-1

CDR3: CASSPDRSNQPQHF
DNA: TGTGCCAGCAGTCCCGACAGAAGCAATCAGCCCCAGCATTTT
J: TRBJ1-5
D: .
size: .
V: TRBV6-2/TRBV6-3

CDR3: CATSRHRAQETQYF
DNA: TGTGCCACCAGCAGACACAGGGCCCAAGAGACCCAGTACTTC
J: TRBJ2-5
D: .
size: .
V: TRBV15

CDR3: CASSSGQGRLNTEAFF
DNA: TGTGCCAGCTCATCCGGACAGGGGAGATTGAACACTGAAGCTTTCTTT
J: TRBJ1-1
D: TRBD1
size: .
V: TRBV18

CDR3: CASSEFVGTGFVQPQHF
DNA: TGTGCCAGCAGTGAATTCGTAGGGACAGGGTTTGTACAGCCCCAGCATTTT
J: TRBJ1-5
D: TRBD1
size: .
V: TRBV6-1

CDR3: CASSTGTSGLEQYF
DNA: TGTGCCAGCAGCACCGGGACTAGCGGTTTAGAGCAGTACTTC
J: TRBJ2-7
D: TRBD2
size: .
V: TRBV7-2

CDR3: CASSLFTSGSGETQYF
DNA: TGTGCCAGCAGCCTGTTCACTAGCGGGAGTGGAGAGACCCAGTACTTC
J: TRBJ2-5
D: TRBD2
size: .
V: TRBV7-2

CDR3: CASSLHVVGELSTQYF
DNA: TGTGCCAGCAGTTTACATGTTGTGGGAGAGCTATCCACGCAGTATTTT
J: TRBJ2-3
D: .
size: .
V: TRBV28

CDR3: CSVSLGGRYYNEQFF
DNA: TGCAGCGTATCGCTCGGGGGTCGGTATTACAATGAGCAGTTCTTC
J: TRBJ2-1
D: .
size: .
V: TRBV29-1

CDR3: CASSQEWGGAGASYNEQYF
DNA: TGTGCCAGCAGCCAAGAGTGGGGAGGCGCGGGGGCCTCCTACAATGAGCAGTACTTC
J: TRBJ2-7
D: .
size: .
V: TRBV4-2

CDR3: CSATEQGGNQPQHF
DNA: TGCAGTGCTACAGAACAGGGGGGCAATCAGCCCCAGCATTTT
J: TRBJ1-5
D: TRBD1
size: once
V: TRBV20-1

CDR3: CSATNIGTSGYNEQFF
DNA: TGCAGTGCTACCAACATCGGGACTAGCGGCTACAATGAGCAGTTCTTC
J: TRBJ2-1
D: TRBD2
size: .
V: TRBV20-1

CDR3: CASSQTGQGGELFF
DNA: TGTGCCAGCAGTCAGACAGGTCAGGGCGGGGAGCTGTTTTTT
J: TRBJ2-2
D: .
size: .
V: TRBV6-2/TRBV6-3

CDR3: CASPGGPSYGYTF
DNA: TGTGCCAGCCCCGGGGGGCCAAGCTATGGCTACACCTTC
J: TRBJ1-2
D: .
size: .
V: TRBV27

CDR3: CASSRQNEQFF
DNA: TGTGCCAGCAGTCGACAAAATGAGCAGTTCTTC
J: TRBJ2-1
D: .
size: .
V: TRBV28

CDR3: CASSQVGGHEQFF
DNA: TGTGCCAGCAGCCAAGTAGGAGGGCATGAGCAGTTCTTC
J: TRBJ2-1
D: .
size: .
V: TRBV4-2

CDR3: CASSPGQVPGYTF
DNA: TGTGCCAGCAGCCCTGGACAGGTGCCTGGCTACACCTTC
J: TRBJ1-2
D: TRBD1
size: few
V: TRBV3-1

CDR3: CASSYKPGLAGESPDTQYF
DNA: TGTGCCAGCAGTTACAAACCGGGACTAGCGGGGGAAAGTCCAGATACGCAGTATTTT
J: TRBJ2-3
D: TRBD2
size: .
V: TRBV6-2/TRBV6-3

CDR3: CASSQDRRGQGWTQYF
DNA: TGCGCCAGCAGCCAAGATCGTCGGGGTCAGGGGTGGACCCAGTACTTC
J: TRBJ2-5
D: .
size: .
V: TRBV4-1

CDR3: CASSPRGHEQYF
DNA: TGTGCCAGCAGTCCAAGGGGCCACGAGCAGTACTTC
J: TRBJ2-7
D: .
size: few
V: TRBV27

CDR3: CASSQDTSVSSYNEQFF
DNA: TGCGCCAGCAGCCAAGATACTAGCGTGAGCTCCTACAATGAGCAGTTCTTC
J: TRBJ2-1
D: TRBD2
size: .
V: TRBV4-3

CDR3: CSAEAPGPPDDTQYF
DNA: TGCAGTGCAGAAGCTCCGGGCCCCCCGGACGATACGCAGTATTTT
J: TRBJ2-3
D: .
size: .
V: TRBV20-1

CDR3: CASSVAPSGAGSEQFF
DNA: TGTGCCAGCAGCGTCGCCCCTAGCGGGGCAGGCAGTGAGCAGTTCTTC
J: TRBJ2-1
D: TRBD2
size: .
V: TRBV9

CDR3: CASSQVSSSGGGVDTQYF
DNA: TGTGCCAGCAGCCAAGTTAGTTCCAGCGGGGGTGGGGTAGATACGCAGTATTTT
J: TRBJ2-3
D: TRBD2
size: few
V: TRBV4-2

CDR3: CANSLAGGGRPTQYF
DNA: TGTGCCAACAGCTTAGCCGGAGGAGGACGGCCAACCCAGTACTTC
J: TRBJ2-5
D: .
size: once
V: TRBV11-1

CDR3: CSASVQGFQTQYF
DNA: TGCAGTGCTAGCGTTCAAGGGTTTCAGACCCAGTACTTC
J: TRBJ2-5
D: .
size: few
V: TRBV20-1

CDR3: CASSSSPGGETQYF
DNA: TGTGCCAGCAGTTCCAGTCCTGGAGGAGAGACCCAGTACTTC
J: TRBJ2-5
D: .
size: few
V: TRBV6-6

CDR3: CASSSRRGSSNQPQHF
DNA: TGTGCCAGCAGCTCACGGCGTGGTTCGAGCAATCAGCCCCAGCATTTT
J: TRBJ1-5
D: .
size: .
V: TRBV6-2/TRBV6-3

CDR3: CASSDGETQYF
DNA: TGTGCCAGCAGTGACGGGGAGACCCAGTACTTC
J: TRBJ2-5
D: .
size: many
V: TRBV12-3/TRBV12-4

CDR3: CASSGQGTRRASDTQYF
DNA: TGTGCCAGCTCGGGACAGGGGACCCGAAGGGCCTCAGATACGCAGTATTTT
J: TRBJ2-3
D: TRBD1
size: few
V: TRBV6-6

CDR3: CASSTSTGGDSYNEQFF
DNA: TGTGCCAGCAGCACCTCGACAGGGGGGGACTCCTACAATGAGCAGTTCTTC
J: TRBJ2-1
D: TRBD1
size: .
V: TRBV13

CDR3: CASSLGTGNTGELFF
DNA: TGTGCCAGCAGCTTAGGAACAGGGAACACCGGGGAGCTGTTTTTT
J: TRBJ2-2
D: .
size: .
V: TRBV5-1

CDR3: CASSLGPQRWRDYEQYF
DNA: TGTGCCAGCAGCTTAGGGCCCCAGCGGTGGAGGGACTACGAGCAGTACTTC
J: TRBJ2-7
D: .
size: .
V: TRBV7-2

CDR3: CASSYTQPGATNYGYTF
DNA: TGTGCCAGCAGTTACACCCAACCAGGGGCTACTAACTATGGCTACACCTTC
J: TRBJ1-2
D: .
size: .
V: TRBV6-2/TRBV6-3

CDR3: CASSFRTSGTEAFF
DNA: TGTGCCAGCAGTTTTCGCACTTCGGGAACTGAAGCTTTCTTT
J: TRBJ1-1
D: .
size: many
V: TRBV27

CDR3: CASGSKQDRGNEQFF
DNA: TGTGCCAGCGGTTCAAAGCAAGACCGGGGTAATGAGCAGTTCTTC
J: TRBJ2-1
D: .
size: .
V: TRBV12-3/TRBV12-4

CDR3: CASSEIAGGQETQYF
DNA: TGTGCCAGCAGTGAAATAGCGGGAGGGCAAGAGACCCAGTACTTC
J: TRBJ2-5
D: TRBD2
size: .
V: TRBV6-1

CDR3: CASSVRQGAPEKLFF
DNA: TGCGCCAGCAGCGTCCGACAGGGGGCGCCAGAAAAACTGTTTTTT
J: TRBJ1-4
D: TRBD1
size: once
V: TRBV5-1

CDR3: CSVMGLAGNTGELFF
DNA: TGCAGCGTTATGGGACTAGCGGGGAACACCGGGGAGCTGTTTTTT
J: TRBJ2-2
D: TRBD2
size: many
V: TRBV29-1

CDR3: CASSQGASGNIQYF
DNA: TGTGCCAGCAGCCAAGGGGCTAGCGGGAACATTCAGTACTTC
J: TRBJ2-4
D: TRBD2
size: .
V: TRBV3-1

CDR3: CASSSPDRAYGYTF
DNA: TGTGCCAGCAGTTCTCCTGACAGAGCCTATGGCTACACCTTC
J: TRBJ1-2
D: .
size: many
V: TRBV6-2/TRBV6-3